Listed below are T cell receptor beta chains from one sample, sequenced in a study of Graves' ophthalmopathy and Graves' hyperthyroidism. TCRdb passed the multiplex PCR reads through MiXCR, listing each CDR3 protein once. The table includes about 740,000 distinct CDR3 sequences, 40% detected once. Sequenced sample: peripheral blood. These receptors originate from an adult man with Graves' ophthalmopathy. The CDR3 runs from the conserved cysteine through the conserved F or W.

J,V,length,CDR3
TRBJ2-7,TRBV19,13,CASSADPSDEQYF
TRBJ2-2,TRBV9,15,CASSGQGGLSGELFF
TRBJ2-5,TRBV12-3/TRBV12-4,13,CASSLESPETQYF
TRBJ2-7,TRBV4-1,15,CASSLESGQGYEQYF
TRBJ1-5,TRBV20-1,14,CSAETPYSNQPQHF
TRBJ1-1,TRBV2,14,CASREAQGADEAFF
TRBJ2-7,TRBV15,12,CATSRDLGEQYF
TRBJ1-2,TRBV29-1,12,CSQDGQGGGYTF
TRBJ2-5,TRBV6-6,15,CASSYGTGVQETQYF
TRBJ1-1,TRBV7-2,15,CASSLGVDSSTEAFF
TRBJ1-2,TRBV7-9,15,CASSLNTGGAYGYTF
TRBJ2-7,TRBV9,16,CASRLGLAGLHYEQYF
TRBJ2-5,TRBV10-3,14,CAIRADRGGETQYF
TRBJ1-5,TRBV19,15,CASSDSPKGNQPQHF
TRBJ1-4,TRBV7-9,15,CASSSLMARGEKLFF
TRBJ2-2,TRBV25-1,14,CASSFFSSGGELFF
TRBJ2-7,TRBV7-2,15,CASSLALKSPYEQYF
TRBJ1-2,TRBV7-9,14,CASSSRQEDYGYTF
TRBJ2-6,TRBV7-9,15,CASRVVSSGANVLTF
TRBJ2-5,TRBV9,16,CASSAPGGWGQETQYF
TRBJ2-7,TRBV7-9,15,CASIYRGDTTYEQYF
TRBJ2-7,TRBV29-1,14,CSVFTSGGWAEQYF